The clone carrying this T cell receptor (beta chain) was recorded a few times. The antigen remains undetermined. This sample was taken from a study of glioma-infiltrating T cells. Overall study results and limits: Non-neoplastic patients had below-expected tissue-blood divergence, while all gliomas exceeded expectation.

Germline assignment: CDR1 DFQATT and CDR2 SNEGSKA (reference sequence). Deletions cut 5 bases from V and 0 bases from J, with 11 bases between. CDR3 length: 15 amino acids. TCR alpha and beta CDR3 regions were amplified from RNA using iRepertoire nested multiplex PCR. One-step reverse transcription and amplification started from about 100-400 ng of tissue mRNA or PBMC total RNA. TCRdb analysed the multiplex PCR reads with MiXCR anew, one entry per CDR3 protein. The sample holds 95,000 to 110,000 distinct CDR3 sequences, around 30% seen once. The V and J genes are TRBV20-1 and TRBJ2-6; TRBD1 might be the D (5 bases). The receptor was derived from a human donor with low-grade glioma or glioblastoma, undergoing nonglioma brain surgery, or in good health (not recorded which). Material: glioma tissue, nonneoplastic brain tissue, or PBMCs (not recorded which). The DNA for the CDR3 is TGCAGTGCTTCCCGACAGCCCTCTGGGGCCAACGTCCTGACTTTC. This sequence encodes CSASRQPSGANVLTF.